This T cell receptor (beta chain) is drawn from a study of long-term antiretroviral therapy in people with HIV. Researchers report immunoSEQ v3.0 was run at survey level. Only in-frame clones appear in the TCRdb table, and some are missing; sequencing was by immunoSEQ multiplex PCR. Seen here are approximately 26,000 clones, 84% observed once, and the top ten hold roughly 6.5%. Germline-derived CDR1 and CDR2 are MNHEY and SMNVEV (reference sequence). The length of the CDR3 is 15 residues. V shed 5 bases and J 6 bases; nucleotides not matched to a gene: 10. This chain links TRBV27 with TRBJ1-2, with 9 bases aligning to TRBD1. This clonotype was sampled from a man between 18 and 29 years old with HIV. The sample consisted of unsorted PBMCs, taken 0.4 years after starting antiretroviral therapy. In DNA form, the CDR3 reads TGTGCCAGCAGTGGGGGGACAGGGCGATTTAATGGCTACACCTTC. This sequence encodes CASSGGTGRFNGYTF.